Listed here are 5 T cell receptor beta chains from one sample, sequenced in a study of T cell repertoires in cytomegalovirus infection. These TCRs' antigens remain unknown. TCRdb analysed the reads with MiXCR anew, one entry per CDR3 protein. Counted here are 45,000 to 50,000 distinct CDR3 sequences, approximately 20% occurring once; the ten biggest clones make up 53%. Sample: CD8+ T cells from cultured PBMCs, taken from culture after CMV antigen stimulation. The receptors were sampled from a human donor in good health (CMV status not recorded). Some clones in this sample may be carry-over from other donors' samples.

A few counts support this clonotype. This sequence joins TRBV6-5 and TRBJ2-7, with D possibly TRBD2 on 5 matching bases. The CDR3 length is 15 residues. Germline V lookup: CDR1 MNHEY, CDR2 SVGAGI. V dropped 4 bases and J dropped 2 bases, with 15 bases sitting between them. CDR3 sequence reads: CASSSWSGRPYEQYF. The CDR3 DNA sequence: TGTGCCAGCAGTTCGTGGAGTGGGAGACCCTACGAGCAGTACTTC.

This clonotype was seen many times. The chain couples TRBV7-2 to TRBJ1-2; D unclear. Germline CDR1 SGHTA, CDR2 FQGNSA. With 5 bases removed from V and 4 bases from J, the gap between germline ends came to 23 bases. This CDR3 contains 17 residues. DNA for the CDR3: TGTGCCAGCAGCGCTAGAAATCCGGGCCTGGCTACCTATGGCTACACCTTC. It is translated as CASSARNPGLATYGYTF.

This clonotype showed up many times. The chain uses TRBV12-3 or TRBV12-4 and TRBJ2-7; D gene uncertain. V was clipped by 4 bases and J by 3 bases, with 13 bases between them. This CDR3 is 14 amino acids long. For the CDR3, the DNA is TGTGCCAGCAGTTCATCCCTCAGAGACTACGAGCAGTACTTC. Protein sequence: CASSSSLRDYEQYF.

Only a few counts were recorded for this clonotype. CDR3 residues: CAAARSYEQYF. CDR3 DNA sequence: TGTGCCGCGGCGAGGTCCTACGAGCAGTACTTC. The chain recombines TRBV6-2 or TRBV6-3 with TRBJ2-7; the D is unclear. The CDR3 runs to 11 residues. Germline loops: CDR1 MNHEY, CDR2 SVGEGT. V dropped 11 bases and J dropped 1 base, with 9 bases sitting between them.

This chain uses TRBV4-3 with TRBJ2-1; maybe TRBD2 (5 bases). The germline CDR1 and CDR2 sequences are LGHNA and YSLEER. Trimming removed 0 bases at V and 8 bases at J, with 8 bases between. This CDR3 contains 13 residues. CDR3 amino acids: CASSQEWGDEQFF. CDR3 sequence (DNA): TGCGCCAGCAGCCAAGAGTGGGGAGATGAGCAGTTCTTC.